This is a list of T cell receptor beta chains from one sample in a study of blood T cell repertoires in COVID-19. Here immunoSEQ multiplex PCR was the method, and the copy in TCRdb shows in-frame clones only, minus some. Here the sample spans 95,000 to 100,000 clones, almost 95% being singletons. The sample comprised peripheral blood. The source is a man over 45 with active COVID-19. CDR3s include the opening cysteine and the closing phenylalanine or tryptophan.

v_gene	j_gene	CDR3aa
TRBV6-5	TRBJ2-5	CASRAAGIETQYF
TRBV6-2/TRBV6-3	TRBJ2-3	CASSKTSGSTTDTQYF
TRBV27	TRBJ1-2	CASSSYGQGGYTF
TRBV5-1	TRBJ2-1	CASSLDEGVYNEQFF
TRBV9	TRBJ1-2	CASSAAHGDYGYTF
TRBV28	TRBJ1-2	CASRSPGQGRGYTF
TRBV27	TRBJ1-1	CASRSGEDTEAFF
TRBV2	TRBJ1-6	CASSEETGSSPLHF
TRBV6-1	TRBJ2-3	CASSEGGSGGDTQYF
TRBV19	TRBJ1-1	CATSGRVEAFF
TRBV11-1	TRBJ2-2	CASSLGGRGTGELFF
TRBV9	TRBJ1-1	CASSVLRGTEAFF
TRBV19	TRBJ1-5	CAGGSNQPQHF
TRBV6-5	TRBJ2-3	CASGGLRLTDTQYF
TRBV12-3/TRBV12-4	TRBJ2-1	CASSLGEREQFF
TRBV12-3/TRBV12-4	TRBJ1-2	CASIQDLDYGYTF
TRBV6-5	TRBJ2-5	CASRGTAQETQYF
TRBV5-1	TRBJ2-7	CASTLGQGAGFGQYF
TRBV28	TRBJ1-2	CASSPGGQDYGYTF
TRBV5-6	TRBJ2-7	CASSHDLLDRAPEQYF
TRBV11-2	TRBJ2-7	CASSYLTGLVYEQYF
TRBV9	TRBJ2-7	CASSVVASRGEQYF
TRBV7-8	TRBJ1-1	CASSRGRATEAFF
TRBV27	TRBJ2-7	CASSSPSGSVYEQYF
TRBV5-8	TRBJ1-5	CASSLDRNQPQHF
TRBV18	TRBJ2-7	CASSPDTGPGEQYF
TRBV29-1	TRBJ2-1	CSVGSGVSYNEQFF
TRBV3-1/TRBV3-2	TRBJ2-2	CASSQGPQGTTGELFF
TRBV5-4	TRBJ2-3	CASSLSPAGVGTDTQYF
TRBV5-5	TRBJ2-5	CASSLRGATRETQYF
TRBV20-1	TRBJ2-3	CSVQTTDTQYF
TRBV24-1	TRBJ1-5	CATPGQGGNQPQHF
TRBV28	TRBJ2-5	CASRRRTETQETQYF
TRBV5-3	TRBJ1-5	CARSLVVVALGQPQHF
TRBV6-5	TRBJ1-5	CASRGTGEGNQPQHF
TRBV3-1/TRBV3-2	TRBJ2-5	CASSQVQGRETQYF
TRBV19	TRBJ1-1	CASSIWPGPMNTEAFF
TRBV2	TRBJ1-4	CASSENRVFEKLFF
TRBV7-2	TRBJ2-1	CASSHTSDSYNEQFF
TRBV10-2	TRBJ2-7	CASSQQGSYEQYF
TRBV7-2	TRBJ1-1	CASSRDSTEAFF
TRBV2	TRBJ2-7	CASSGDSYEQYF
TRBV2	TRBJ2-7	CASFFTSSYEQYF